The source of this T cell receptor beta chain is a study of T-cell memory formation after mild COVID-19 (dated by TCRdb to 2020 to 2023). With respect to the entire study: Most TCR sequence clusters were specific to one of the two donors. Two young, previously healthy adult volunteers, one female and one male, were included in the cohort. In two donors, T-cell clones that expanded and contracted after mild COVID-19 were tracked by sequencing TCRalpha and TCRbeta repertoires over time. Study-wide findings and limitations: The study included only a couple of mild cases, and larger cohorts that include severe cases with pre-infection samples were judged to be necessary. Some responding clones were found in pre-infection memory, which suggests that pre-existing cross-reactive memory T cells took part in the SARS-CoV-2 response. Balanced CD4/CD8 phenotypes were observed for clones contracting from day 15 to 85, whereas a bias towards CD4+ was observed for a second wave of clones expanding from day 15 to 37. Whether the second-wave clones peaking on day 37 were SARS-CoV-2 specific was not confirmed. Contracting CD4+ clones were found mainly in CM and EM memory subsets, while CD8+ clones were enriched in EMRA.

Ficoll-Paque density gradient centrifugation was used to isolate PBMCs. This clonotype showed up just a few times. Its antigen specificity is not known. Base qualities are missing; no much larger clone stands one base away. Data came from an Illumina NovaSeq 6000. cDNA libraries for TCRalpha and TCRbeta were prepared by 5'RACE using constant-segment primers, with sample barcodes and unique molecular identifiers added. Trizol reagent was used to extract RNA from every sample. Libraries were amplified in two PCR steps, with a second sample barcode and Illumina TruSeq adapters added in the second step. Sequencing of the libraries was done on an Illumina NovaSeq, producing 2 x 150 bp paired-end reads. As for how the authors treated the data: With migec v1.2.7, reads were demultiplexed and then collapsed into UMI-guided consensus sequences. Using mixcr v2.1.11, UMI consensuses were aligned to TRA and TRB V and J templates and then assembled into clonotypes. Expanded or contracted clonotypes were those called significant by both edgeR and NoisET, with noise models trained on biological replicates. For edgeR calls, the cutoffs were a false discovery rate-adjusted p below 0.01 and a log2 fold-change threshold of 1. PCA with hierarchical clustering of max-normalized trajectories of the 1000 most abundant clonotypes was used as exploratory dynamics analysis. Separately sequenced CD4+ and CD8+ repertoires were used to assign the CD4 or CD8 phenotype of responding clones. TCRdb took the public reads, trimmed them with fastp at Q25, ran MiXCR for clone calling and kept in-frame beta chains. Entries are consolidated by CDR3 protein sequence, retaining the most common genes and DNA. These V and J calls are TCRdb output, not the study's own analysis. The sample records some 100,000 distinct CDR3 sequences, approximately 12% of which are singletons. The leading ten clones occupy 40% of the sample.

Its CDR3 holds 16 amino acids, cysteine through phenylalanine. Only CDR3 DNA remains: 48 bases, in frame from the first base. V loses 3 bases of germline sequence and J loses 0 bases, and the interval between the two ends is 14 bases. As encoded in the germline V gene (reference sequence), CDR1 is DFQATT while CDR2 is SNEGSKA. The chain uses TRBV20-1 and TRBJ2-2, with TRBD1 as a weak D call on 6 bases. The sample was PBMCs or a T cell subset sorted from them (not recorded which). The clonotype originates from a man aged 18-30 years who had mild COVID-19 (a few samples of this study predate the infection). The sample titles of this study are shuffled in the database, so cell type and time point are left out; the donor was told from shared clones. The sequenced DNA: TGCAGTGCTAGTCCCCCACAGGGTACGAACACCGGGGAGCTGTTTTTT. This translates into CSASPPQGTNTGELFF.